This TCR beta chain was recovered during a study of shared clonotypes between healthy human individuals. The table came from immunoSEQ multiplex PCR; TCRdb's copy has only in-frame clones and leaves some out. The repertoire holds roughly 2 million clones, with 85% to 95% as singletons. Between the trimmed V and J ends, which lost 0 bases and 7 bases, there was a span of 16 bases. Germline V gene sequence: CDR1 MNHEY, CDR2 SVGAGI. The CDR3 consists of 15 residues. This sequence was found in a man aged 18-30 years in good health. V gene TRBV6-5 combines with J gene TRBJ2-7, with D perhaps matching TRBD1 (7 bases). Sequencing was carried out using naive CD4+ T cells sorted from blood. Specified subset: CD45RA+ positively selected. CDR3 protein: CASSYSPGGPLEQYF. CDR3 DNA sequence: TGTGCCAGCAGTTACTCGCCAGGGGGGCCCCTGGAGCAGTACTTC.